Reported below is one T cell receptor beta chain. In germline, CDR1 is GTSNPN, CDR2 SVGIG (reference sequence). The CDR3 runs 12 residues. V lost 5 bases and J lost 6; bases outside the gene matches: 1. This record belongs to a study of blood T cell repertoires in COVID-19. As for the study in general: Sources were T cells, B-cell-depleted T cells, or PBMCs; the material itself was cDNA or gDNA.

Some clones are missing from TCRdb's copy, which holds only in-frame ones; the method was immunoSEQ multiplex PCR. The sample has just over 350,000 clones; about 88% are singletons. V usage is TRBV30 and J usage is TRBJ2-3, with 11 bases lining up with TRBD1. Sequencing was performed on peripheral blood. The receptor was isolated from a woman aged 60 to 75 with COVID-19, enrolled during active disease. The CDR3 sequence: CAWGTGGDTQYF. CDR3 bases: TGTGCCTGGGGGACAGGGGGGGATACGCAGTATTTT.